This T cell receptor (beta chain) emerged from a study of T cell repertoires in ileal Crohn's disease. Measured with immunoSEQ multiplex PCR; TCRdb has only the in-frame clones, and not every one. The sample comprises approximately 8,000 clones, around 81% of which are singletons, and 4.9% rests with the top ten. This CDR3 is 16 amino acids long. Trimming cost V 1 base and J 2 bases; bases outside gene matches: 4. CDR1 is MNHEY, CDR2 SMNVEV, per germline (reference sequence). Findings of the study overall: Compared with CD4 T cells, sorted CD8 cells carried more expanded clones.

About this clone itself: Antigen unknown.

This chain links TRBV27 with TRBJ2-2; 7 bases agree with TRBD1. This TCR derives from an adult with Crohn's disease. The specimen sequenced was ileal tissue. This CDR3 is CASSLLGTVNTGELFF. In nucleotides, the CDR3 is TGTGCCAGCAGTTTATTAGGGACAGTAAACACCGGGGAGCTGTTTTTT.